The 19 T cell receptor beta chains listed next were all sequenced from one sample in a study of shared clonotypes between healthy human individuals. The method was immunoSEQ multiplex PCR; TCRdb's version includes in-frame clones alone and lacks a portion of them. This sample carries some 500,000 clones, around 96% of them seen once, and the ten largest clones take about 0.054%. Sequencing was carried out using naive CD4+ T cells sorted from blood. Subset noted: CD45RA+ positively selected. The receptors originated from a woman aged 25-40 years in good health.

The rearrangement links TRBV7-9 to TRBJ2-1, with 8 bases fitting TRBD2. The CDR3 consists of 15 residues. V trimming: 4 bases; J trimming: 8 bases; junction bases outside the gene matches: 10. Germline lookup yields CDR1 SEHNR and CDR2 FQNEAQ (reference sequence). CDR3 residues: CASSSGAGGVHEQFF. The CDR3 bases are TGTGCCAGCAGCTCAGGCGCGGGAGGAGTCCATGAGCAGTTCTTC.

A single count supports this clone. In DNA form, the CDR3 reads TGTGCCAGCTCACCAATGGACGGCGAGCGAGAGACCCAGTACTTC. Its translation: CASSPMDGERETQYF. The chain recombines TRBV18 with TRBJ2-5; D unclear. The CDR3 totals 15 residues. Germline V CDR1 and CDR2: KGHSH, LQKENI. V shed 2 bases and J shed 4 bases, with 14 bases lying between them.

V is TRBV11-2 and J is TRBJ2-1; perhaps TRBD2 as D (5 bases). This CDR3 is built from 15 residues. Germline values: CDR1 SGHAT, CDR2 FQNNGV. The ends were cut back, 5 bases at V and 4 bases at J, with 15 bases in the middle. CDR3 in amino acids: CASSTLSGAYNEQFF. The CDR3 nucleotides read TGTGCCAGCAGCACCTTGAGCGGAGCTTACAATGAGCAGTTCTTC.

This chain links TRBV2 with TRBJ2-3; D gene ambiguous. The length of the CDR3 is 15 residues. V lost 6 bases and J lost 1, with 14 bases in between. Germline lookup yields CDR1 SNHLY and CDR2 FYNNEI. CDR3 DNA: TGTGCCAGCAGCCCTACCCTACCGGGCACAGATACGCAGTATTTT. This translates into CASSPTLPGTDTQYF.

The rearrangement joins TRBV5-1 to TRBJ2-3, with a tentative D call TRBD2 (6 bases). The CDR3 is made up of 13 amino acids. CDR1 SGHRS and CDR2 YFSETQ come from the germline V gene. V lost 7 bases, J lost 2 bases, and 11 bases lay in between. The CDR3 DNA sequence: TGCGCCAGCTGGGGGGTCTCCACAGATACGCAGTATTTT. Its protein is CASWGVSTDTQYF.

On this clone: This same CDR3 is encoded by further DNA sequences in the sample. The chain carries TRBV4-1 and TRBJ1-4; TRBD1 is a possible D gene (6 bases). CDR1 and CDR2 from the germline V gene are MGHRA and YSYEKL. This CDR3 contains 15 residues. V lost 1 base to trimming and J lost 2 bases, with 8 bases between them. CDR3 bases: TGCGCCAGCAGCCAAGCGGGGGCGACTAATGAAAAACTGTTTTTT. This gives the protein CASSQAGATNEKLFF.

As to this clone: Other DNA sequences in the same sample also yield this CDR3. The chain has TRBV28 and TRBJ2-7; a weak D match, TRBD2 (6 bases). V was shortened by 2 bases and J by 2 bases, with 10 bases between the two germline ends. Germline CDR1 and CDR2: MDHEN and SYDVKM. The CDR3 is 14 residues long. This CDR3 reads CASSLGGATYEQYF. The CDR3 DNA follows: TGTGCCAGCAGTTTAGGCGGGGCCACCTACGAGCAGTACTTC.

J is TRBJ2-7 and V is TRBV28; D remains unclear. The CDR3 spans 17 residues. Looked up from germline, CDR1 is MDHEN and CDR2 is SYDVKM. V was clipped by 5 bases and J by 1 base, with 21 bases between them. In nucleotides, the CDR3 is TGTGCCAGCAGTCCTGGGCCAGGCGGCGGTGCATCCTACGAGCAGTACTTC. This codes for CASSPGPGGGASYEQYF.

V usage is TRBV19 and J usage is TRBJ1-4; no firm D call. V lost 3 bases to trimming and J lost 8 bases, with 13 bases between them. Germline V gene data show CDR1 as LNHDA and CDR2 as SQIVND (reference sequence). The CDR3 sequence is 14 residues long. The CDR3 sequence: CASSIRGSWEKLFF. The CDR3 bases are TGTGCCAGTAGTATTCGAGGTTCCTGGGAAAAACTGTTTTTT.

This chain's CDR3 is CASSESLQGMQFF. In DNA form, the CDR3 reads TGCGCCAGCAGTGAGTCGTTGCAGGGTATGCAGTTCTTC. This rearrangement joins TRBV10-1 to TRBJ2-1, with D maybe TRBD1 (5 bases). V lost 0 bases and J 12 bases, leaving 12 bases between the germline ends. Germline V gene lookup returns CDR1 WNHNN and CDR2 SYGVQD (reference sequence). CDR3 length: 13 residues.

V gene TRBV4-1 combines with J gene TRBJ2-1, with TRBD1 matching 10 bases. Looked up from germline, CDR1 is MGHRA and CDR2 is YSYEKL. V shed 3 bases and J 4 bases; nucleotides not matched to a gene: 6. CDR3 length: 16 amino acids. This chain's CDR3 is CASSQVRQGAYNEQFF. Here the CDR3 DNA reads TGCGCCAGCAGCCAGGTGAGACAGGGGGCGTACAATGAGCAGTTCTTC.

V usage is TRBV2 and J usage is TRBJ1-2; the D is unclear. Trimming removed 6 bases from V and 5 bases from J, with 16 bases in between. The CDR3 loop spans 14 amino acids. Per germline, CDR1 SNHLY and CDR2 FYNNEI. The DNA of the CDR3 is TGTGCCAGCAGAAATGGACCGACGTTGTATGGCTACACCTTC. It specifies CASRNGPTLYGYTF.

This rearrangement joins TRBV10-1 to TRBJ2-7, with D unresolved. V lost 4 bases and J 5 bases, leaving 9 bases between the germline ends. In germline, CDR1 is WNHNN, CDR2 SYGVQD (reference sequence). The CDR3 has 12 amino acids. This CDR3 reads CASSGITDEQYF. CDR3 DNA: TGCGCCAGCAGTGGTATCACGGACGAGCAGTACTTC.

J is TRBJ2-2 and V is TRBV28, with D unresolved. V was trimmed by 4 bases and J by 1 base, leaving 13 bases between them. This CDR3 is built from 16 residues. Germline V gene lookup returns CDR1 MDHEN and CDR2 SYDVKM. The CDR3 sequence: CASSSVILLNTGELFF. DNA for the CDR3: TGTGCCAGCAGTTCGGTGATTCTCCTGAACACCGGGGAGCTGTTTTTT.

V usage is TRBV29-1 and J usage is TRBJ2-7; 7 nucleotides align to TRBD1. Trimming at V came to 5 bases and at J to 2 bases, leaving 9 bases not matched to a gene. CDR1 SQVTM and CDR2 ANQGSEA come from the germline V gene. CDR3 length: 14 amino acids. The CDR3 protein is CSVLRTGGTYEQYF. The CDR3 DNA reads TGCAGCGTTCTACGGACAGGTGGGACCTACGAGCAGTACTTC.

The chain has TRBV7-9 and TRBJ2-1; 9 nucleotides agree with TRBD1. Germline trimming cut 4 bases from V and 7 bases from J; bases unmatched to any gene: 11. CDR1 is SEHNR, CDR2 FQNEAQ, per germline (reference sequence). The CDR3 spans 16 residues. The CDR3: CASSSPGQGEGNEQFF. The CDR3 DNA is TGTGCCAGCAGCTCCCCGGGACAGGGAGAAGGGAATGAGCAGTTCTTC.

In the case of this clone: Distinct nucleotide sequences in the sample also encode this CDR3. This rearrangement joins TRBV18 to TRBJ1-5; 9 bases fit TRBD1. Trimming at V came to 2 bases and at J to 4 bases, leaving 0 bases not matched to a gene. The germline CDR1 and CDR2 sequences are KGHSH and LQKENI. This CDR3 region has 14 residues. The CDR3 nucleotides read TGTGCCAGCTCACCAGGACAGGGGAATCAGCCCCAGCATTTT. Residues: CASSPGQGNQPQHF.

The rearrangement joins TRBV11-2 to TRBJ1-1; 11 nucleotides align to TRBD1. From germline, CDR1 is SGHAT and CDR2 FQNNGV. This CDR3 contains 15 residues. V lost 5 bases and J lost 1; bases outside the gene matches: 3. CDR3 protein: CASSPGQGANTEAFF. CDR3 DNA: TGTGCCAGCAGCCCCGGACAGGGGGCGAACACTGAAGCTTTCTTT.

This chain links TRBV19 with TRBJ1-5; no reliable D call. CDR1 LNHDA and CDR2 SQIVND come from the germline V gene (reference sequence). The CDR3 loop spans 13 amino acids. With 4 bases removed from V and 4 bases from J, the gap between germline ends came to 8 bases. The CDR3 DNA is TGTGCCAGTAGTACCGGGTTGAATCAGCCCCAGCATTTT. Residues: CASSTGLNQPQHF.